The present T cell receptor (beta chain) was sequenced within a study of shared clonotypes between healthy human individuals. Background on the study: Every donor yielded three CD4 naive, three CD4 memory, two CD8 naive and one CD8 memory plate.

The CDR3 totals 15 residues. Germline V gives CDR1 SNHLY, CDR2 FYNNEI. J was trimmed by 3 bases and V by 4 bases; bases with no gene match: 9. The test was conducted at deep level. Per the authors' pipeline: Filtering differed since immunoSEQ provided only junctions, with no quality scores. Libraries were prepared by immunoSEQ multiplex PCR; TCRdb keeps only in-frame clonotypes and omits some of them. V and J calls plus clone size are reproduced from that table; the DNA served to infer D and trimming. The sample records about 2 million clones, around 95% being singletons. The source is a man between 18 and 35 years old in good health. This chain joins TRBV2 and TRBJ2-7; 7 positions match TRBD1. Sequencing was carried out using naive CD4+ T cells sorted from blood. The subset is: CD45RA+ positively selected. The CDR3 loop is CASSVVAGGLYEQYF. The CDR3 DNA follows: TGTGCCAGCAGTGTGGTCGCAGGGGGTCTCTACGAGCAGTACTTC.